These T cell receptor beta chains were read from a single sample in a study of blood T cells in healthy people across ages. Each CDR3 protein gets one entry after TCRdb re-called the 5' RACE reads with MiXCR. The table records more than 650,000 distinct CDR3 sequences, 40% to 65% of them present only once. Input material: blood. These receptors originate from a man at least 80 years old in good health. CDR3s include the opening cysteine and the closing phenylalanine or tryptophan. The order of the fields is V gene, D gene, J gene, clone size, CDR3 protein, CDR3 DNA. A D gene is named only where the DNA matches it firmly. Some rows have no size entry. The others give once, few or many, or a class for an expanded clone.

>TRBV5-1|NA|TRBJ1-6|NA
CASSWDGAGNSPPHF
TGCGCCAGCAGCTGGGACGGGGCGGGGAATTCACCCCCCCACTTT
>TRBV14|NA|TRBJ1-1|few
CASSQDFRNTEAFF
TGTGCCAGCAGCCAAGATTTTCGGAACACTGAAGCTTTCTTT
>TRBV5-1|TRBD2|TRBJ2-3|NA
CASSWGLAEDTQYF
TGCGCCAGCAGCTGGGGACTAGCAGAAGATACGCAGTATTTT
>TRBV7-2|TRBD1|TRBJ1-2|NA
CASSFGQAANYGYTF
TGTGCCAGCAGCTTTGGACAGGCAGCTAACTATGGCTACACCTTC
>TRBV4-1|NA|TRBJ1-2|NA
CASSQPWTVRGGYTF
TGCGCCAGCAGCCAGCCTTGGACTGTGCGTGGAGGCTACACCTTC
>TRBV20-1|TRBD2|TRBJ2-1|few
CSARLAGVGNEQFF
TGCAGTGCTAGACTAGCGGGAGTGGGCAATGAGCAGTTCTTC
>TRBV4-3|NA|TRBJ2-1|NA
CASSQEPGEAYNEQFF
TGCGCCAGCAGCCAAGAGCCCGGGGAAGCCTACAATGAGCAGTTCTTC
>TRBV5-1|NA|TRBJ1-4|few
CASSLATGVEKLFF
TGCGCCAGCAGCTTGGCCACGGGAGTCGAAAAACTGTTTTTT
>TRBV10-3|NA|TRBJ2-1|few
CAISDQKDLAQFF
TGTGCCATCAGTGACCAAAAGGACCTTGCACAGTTCTTC
>TRBV29-1|TRBD2|TRBJ2-1|many
CSVSGATQFF
TGCAGCGTTAGCGGGGCCACGCAGTTCTTC
>TRBV7-3|NA|TRBJ1-1|NA
CASSSHKNTEAFF
TGTGCCAGCAGCTCACACAAGAACACTGAAGCTTTCTTT
>TRBV25-1|NA|TRBJ2-7|NA
CASRQVRSYEQYF
TGTGCCAGCAGACAGGTTCGCTCCTACGAGCAGTACTTC
>TRBV5-5|TRBD1|TRBJ1-5|few
CASSQGTGVGNQPQHF
TGTGCCAGCAGCCAGGGGACAGGGGTTGGGAATCAGCCCCAGCATTTT
>TRBV12-3/TRBV12-4|NA|TRBJ2-1|NA
CASSLAAPGPGEHYNEQFF
TGTGCCAGCAGTTTAGCGGCTCCCGGGCCGGGAGAGCACTACAATGAGCAGTTCTTC
>TRBV20-1|TRBD2|TRBJ2-3|NA
CSARFSTSGSADTQYF
TGCAGTGCTAGATTTTCGACTAGCGGGAGTGCAGATACGCAGTATTTT
>TRBV11-2|NA|TRBJ1-1|NA
CASSLAELWTEAFF
TGTGCCAGCAGCTTAGCGGAGTTGTGGACTGAAGCTTTCTTT
>TRBV20-1|NA|TRBJ1-2|NA
CSARDPLAGHGYTF
TGCAGTGCTAGAGACCCATTGGCGGGGCATGGCTACACCTTC
>TRBV2|TRBD1|TRBJ1-2|NA
CAGGPGQDYGYTF
TGTGCCGGCGGACCCGGACAGGACTATGGCTACACCTTC
>TRBV20-1|TRBD2|TRBJ2-3|NA
CSALRPAGITDTQYF
TGCAGTGCTTTGCGCCCAGCGGGGATCACAGATACGCAGTATTTT
>TRBV20-1|NA|TRBJ2-7|once
CSAGLIRHEQYF
TGCAGTGCTGGTCTGATTCGGCACGAGCAGTACTTC
>TRBV5-1|NA|TRBJ2-7|many
CASSPEGQYEQYF
TGCGCCAGCAGCCCAGAAGGGCAGTACGAGCAGTACTTC
>TRBV5-1|TRBD1|TRBJ1-2|few
CASSSRARGPIGYTF
TGCGCCAGCAGCTCTCGGGCCAGGGGGCCAATTGGCTACACCTTC
>TRBV25-1|TRBD1|TRBJ2-7|NA
CASSESRTGGYEQYF
TGTGCCAGCAGTGAATCCCGGACAGGGGGCTACGAGCAGTACTTC
>TRBV20-1|TRBD2|TRBJ2-3|few
CSARDPSGRKADTQYF
TGCAGTGCTAGAGACCCTAGCGGGAGAAAGGCAGATACGCAGTATTTT
>TRBV25-1|NA|TRBJ2-1|few
CASSEGVATPYNEQFF
TGTGCCAGCAGTGAAGGTGTGGCGACACCCTACAATGAGCAGTTCTTC
>TRBV6-5|TRBD2|TRBJ2-7|NA
CASSLTPSGPPAEQYF
TGTGCCAGCAGTCTCACGCCTAGCGGACCCCCGGCCGAGCAGTACTTC
>TRBV3-1|TRBD2|TRBJ2-1|NA
CASSDLAGGGEQFF
TGTGCCAGCAGCGACCTAGCGGGAGGGGGTGAGCAGTTCTTC
>TRBV20-1|NA|TRBJ2-5|few
CSARDPRPGAAKETQYF
TGCAGTGCTAGAGATCCTCGACCGGGAGCCGCAAAAGAGACCCAGTACTTC
>TRBV18|TRBD1|TRBJ1-1|NA
CASSLTNRGKTEAFF
TGTGCCAGCTCACTGACAAACAGGGGGAAGACTGAAGCTTTCTTT
>TRBV20-1|NA|TRBJ2-7|NA
CSASGPRGNSEQYF
TGCAGTGCGTCGGGGCCAAGGGGGAACTCCGAGCAGTACTTC
>TRBV7-9|TRBD2|TRBJ2-1|NA
CASSSREGTSGSSEQFF
TGTGCCAGCAGCTCCCGCGAAGGGACTAGCGGGAGTAGTGAGCAGTTCTTC
>TRBV4-1|NA|TRBJ2-7|NA
CASSRGRESSYEQYF
TGCGCCAGCAGCCGAGGCCGAGAGTCCTCCTACGAGCAGTACTTC
>TRBV2|TRBD1|TRBJ2-5|NA
CASRPRQGATPKQYF
TGTGCCAGCAGACCGCGACAGGGGGCCACCCCGAAGCAGTACTTC
>TRBV13|NA|TRBJ2-4|few
CASSLRTGRVGNIQYF
TGTGCCAGCAGCCTGAGGACCGGGAGAGTTGGAAACATTCAGTACTTC
>TRBV12-3/TRBV12-4|TRBD1|TRBJ1-1|NA
CASSSGTGGAGTEAFF
TGTGCCAGCAGTTCCGGGACAGGGGGCGCGGGGACTGAAGCTTTCTTT
>TRBV4-2|NA|TRBJ1-3|NA
CASSQKGGLDGNIIYF
TGTGCCAGCAGCCAAAAGGGAGGGTTGGATGGAAACATCATATATTTT
>TRBV12-3/TRBV12-4|NA|TRBJ1-2|NA
CASSFRGRVNYGYTF
TGTGCCAGCAGTTTCCGGGGGAGGGTAAACTATGGCTACACCTTC
>TRBV13|NA|TRBJ2-7|once
CASSLVEERQYF
TGTGCCAGCAGCTTAGTAGAGGAACGGCAGTACTTC
>TRBV27|NA|TRBJ2-1|NA
CASSWSNEQFF
TGTGCCAGCAGTTGGTCAAATGAGCAGTTCTTC
>TRBV27|NA|TRBJ2-6|once
CASSRWQVFGANVLTF
TGTGCCAGCAGTCGTTGGCAGGTGTTCGGGGCCAACGTCCTGACTTTC
>TRBV20-1|NA|TRBJ1-4|NA
CSAALRGSYEKLFF
TGCAGTGCTGCCCTAAGAGGGTCGTATGAAAAACTGTTTTTT
>TRBV29-1|TRBD2|TRBJ2-1|NA
CSVPIRGLLSSGRASNEQFF
TGCAGCGTTCCCATACGGGGCCTCCTCTCTAGCGGGAGGGCCAGCAATGAGCAGTTCTTC
>TRBV25-1|TRBD1|TRBJ2-5|few
CASSEPGQGGETQYF
TGTGCCAGCAGTGAACCGGGACAGGGCGGAGAGACCCAGTACTTC
>TRBV6-5|NA|TRBJ2-7|NA
CASSPSQMREQYF
TGTGCCAGCAGCCCCTCCCAGATGCGCGAGCAGTACTTC
>TRBV6-4|NA|TRBJ2-1|NA
CASSDSWSSEQFF
TGTGCCAGCAGTGACTCGTGGTCTAGTGAGCAGTTCTTC
>TRBV10-3|NA|TRBJ1-1|NA
CATSYVSGTEAFF
TGTGCCACGAGTTATGTCTCTGGCACTGAAGCTTTCTTT
>TRBV20-1|NA|TRBJ1-2|NA
CSAPRDYYGYTF
TGCAGTGCTCCGCGGGACTACTATGGCTACACCTTC
>TRBV25-1|NA|TRBJ2-7|NA
CASSGDILYEQYF
TGTGCCAGCAGTGGTGACATTCTCTACGAGCAGTACTTC
>TRBV20-1|TRBD1|TRBJ1-5|NA
CSARTGHNRPQHF
TGCAGTGCTAGGACAGGGCACAATCGGCCCCAGCATTTT
>TRBV27|NA|TRBJ2-1|NA
CASNQDRSRYNEQFF
TGTGCCAGCAATCAAGACAGGTCAAGGTACAATGAGCAGTTCTTC
>TRBV5-1|NA|TRBJ2-7|NA
CASSPASPRYEQYF
TGCGCCAGCAGCCCAGCGAGTCCGCGGTACGAGCAGTACTTC
>TRBV15|NA|TRBJ1-5|NA
CATSRGGGDYQPQHF
TGTGCCACCAGCAGAGGAGGGGGGGACTATCAGCCCCAGCATTTT
>TRBV3-1|NA|TRBJ2-7|once
CASSHPDGPSYEQYF
TGTGCCAGCAGCCACCCGGACGGGCCCTCCTACGAGCAGTACTTC